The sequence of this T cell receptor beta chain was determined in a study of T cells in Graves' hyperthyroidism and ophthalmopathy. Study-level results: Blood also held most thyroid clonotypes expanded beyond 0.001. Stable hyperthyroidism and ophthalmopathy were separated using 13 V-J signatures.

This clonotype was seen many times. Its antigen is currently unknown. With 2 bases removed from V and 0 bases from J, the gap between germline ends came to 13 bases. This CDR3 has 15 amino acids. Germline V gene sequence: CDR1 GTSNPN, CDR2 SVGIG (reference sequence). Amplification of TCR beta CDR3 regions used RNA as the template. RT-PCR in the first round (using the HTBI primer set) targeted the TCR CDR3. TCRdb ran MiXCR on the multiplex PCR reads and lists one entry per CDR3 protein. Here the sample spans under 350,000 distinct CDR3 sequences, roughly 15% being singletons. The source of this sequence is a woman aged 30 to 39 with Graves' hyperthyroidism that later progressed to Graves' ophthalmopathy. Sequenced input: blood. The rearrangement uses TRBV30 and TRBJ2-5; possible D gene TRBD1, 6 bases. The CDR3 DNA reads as TGTGCCTGGAGTCCTCACAGACAGGACCAAGAGACCCAGTACTTC. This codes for CAWSPHRQDQETQYF.